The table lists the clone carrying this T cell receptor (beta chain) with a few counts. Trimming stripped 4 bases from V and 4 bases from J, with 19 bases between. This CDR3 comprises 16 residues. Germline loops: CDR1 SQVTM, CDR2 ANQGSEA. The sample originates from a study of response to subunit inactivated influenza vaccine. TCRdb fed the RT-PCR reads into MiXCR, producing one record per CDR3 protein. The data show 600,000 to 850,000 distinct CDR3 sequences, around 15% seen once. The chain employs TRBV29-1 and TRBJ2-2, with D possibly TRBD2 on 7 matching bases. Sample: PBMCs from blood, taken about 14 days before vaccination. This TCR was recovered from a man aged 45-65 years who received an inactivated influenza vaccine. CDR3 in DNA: TGCAGCGTTGGTTTTCGGGGGGCCTCGGGCACCGGGGAGCTGTTTTTT. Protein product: CSVGFRGASGTGELFF.